This entry features one T cell receptor (beta chain) sequence. Antigen unknown. This record belongs to a study of OX40 agonist ivuxolimab in advanced cancers. Study details: Ivuxolimab, an agonistic anti-OX40 (CD134) antibody, was given to patients. Across the patients, intravenous ivuxolimab was delivered every 2 weeks at 0.01 to 10 mg/kg.

General observations from the study: Clonal expansion was seen in CD4+ and CD8+ blood T cells by week 6 at 0.1 to 3.0 mg/kg. The study found that CD8+ T cells averaged more expanded clones than CD4+.

The V gene lost 3 bases and the J gene lost 4 bases, with 13 bases spanning the gap. The V gene's germline CDR1 is SGDLS and CDR2 YYNGEE. The CDR3 covers 15 residues. Using immunoSEQ multiplex PCR, the repertoire was profiled, and TCRdb retains in-frame clones only, with some absent. The data contain around 44,000 clones, 89% of them singletons. The receptor was derived from an adult with an advanced solid tumor such as melanoma, head and neck, liver or kidney cancer. V is TRBV9 and J is TRBJ2-2, with D perhaps matching TRBD2 (6 bases). This material consisted of CD4+ or CD8+ T cells sorted from blood, taken in a trial of the OX40 agonist ivuxolimab. CDR3 DNA sequence: TGTGCCAGCAGCGCCCCCGGGACTTCCACCGGGGAGCTGTTTTTT. Amino acids: CASSAPGTSTGELFF. The whole variable domain, filled in from reference TRBV9 and TRBJ2-2, reads DSGVTQTPKHLITATGQRVTLRCSPRSGDLSVYWYQQSLDQGLQFLIQYYNGEERAKGNILERFSAQQFPDLHSELNLSSLELGDSALYFCASSAPGTSTGELFFGEGSRLTVL.